A single sample is the source of the 3 T cell receptor beta chains below, sequenced in a study of T-cell reconstitution after alpha-beta-depleted transplantation in children. Library preparation (for TCRbeta) was performed with unique molecular identifiers. TCRdb used MiXCR to reprocess the PCR reads, holding one entry per CDR3 protein. In the table there are roughly 200,000 distinct CDR3 sequences, 9.5% to 13% of which are singletons. Material: PBMCs, obtained before TCRalphabeta/CD19-depleted stem cell transplant. The source is a child less than two years old with acute myeloid leukemia, due to receive a stem cell transplant.

In its sample, this clonotype was seen many times. The J gene is TRBJ2-1, the V gene TRBV7-9; a possible D gene is TRBD2 (6 bases). V was cut by 5 bases and J by 0 bases, with 17 bases left in between. Germline V gives CDR1 SEHNR, CDR2 FQNEAQ (reference sequence). The CDR3 runs to 17 residues. The CDR3 sequence is CASSPTGTPSSYNEQFF. For the CDR3, the DNA is TGTGCCAGCAGCCCTACCGGGACTCCTAGCTCCTACAATGAGCAGTTCTTC.

The CDR3 DNA sequence: TGTGCCAGCAGCTTAGGGTACAGGGGGTCGGGGTATGGCTACACCTTC. Protein: CASSLGYRGSGYGYTF. The rearrangement links TRBV7-2 to TRBJ1-2; 8 positions agree with TRBD1. Germline V gene data show CDR1 as SGHTA and CDR2 as FQGNSA. J was trimmed by 5 bases and V by 1 base; bases with no gene match: 9. This CDR3 is 16 amino acids long. Drawing the rest from reference TRBV7-2 and TRBJ1-2, the complete variable domain is GAGVSQSPSNKVTEKGKDVELRCDPISGHTALYWYRQSLGQGLEFLIYFQGNSAPDKSGLPSDRFSAERTGGSVSTLTIQRTQQEDSAVYLCASSLGYRGSGYGYTFGSGTRLTVV.

This clonotype has ten or more counts. The chain joins TRBV19 to TRBJ2-5, with D perhaps TRBD1 (6 bases). Germline V CDR1 and CDR2: LNHDA, SQIVND (reference sequence). CDR3 length: 13 residues. V was clipped by 10 bases and J by 1 base, with 13 bases between them. CDR3: CATKQGSQETQYF. As DNA, the CDR3 is TGTGCCACAAAACAGGGTTCCCAAGAGACCCAGTACTTC. Complete variable domain (other parts from reference TRBV19 and TRBJ2-5): DGGITQSPKYLFRKEGQNVTLSCEQNLNHDAMYWYRQDPGQGLRLIYYSQIVNDFQKGDIAEGYSVSREKKESFPLTVTSAQKNPTAFYLCATKQGSQETQYFGPGTRLLVL.